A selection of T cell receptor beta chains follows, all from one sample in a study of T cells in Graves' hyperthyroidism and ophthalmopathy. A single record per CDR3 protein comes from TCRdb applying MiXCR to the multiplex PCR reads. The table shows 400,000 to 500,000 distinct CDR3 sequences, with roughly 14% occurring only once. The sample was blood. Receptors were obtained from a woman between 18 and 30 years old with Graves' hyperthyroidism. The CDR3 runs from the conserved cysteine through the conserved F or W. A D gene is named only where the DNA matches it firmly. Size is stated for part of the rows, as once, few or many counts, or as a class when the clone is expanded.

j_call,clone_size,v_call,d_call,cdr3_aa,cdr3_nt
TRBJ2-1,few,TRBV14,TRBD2,CASSLRRTSGRALSYNEQFF,TGTGCCAGCAGCCTCCGAAGGACTAGCGGGAGGGCCCTCTCCTACAATGAGCAGTTCTTC
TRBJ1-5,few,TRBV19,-,CASTAISNQPQHF,TGTGCCAGTACGGCGATTAGCAATCAGCCCCAGCATTTT
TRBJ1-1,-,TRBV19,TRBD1,CASSAGNRGRGTEAFF,TGTGCCAGTAGTGCGGGGAACAGGGGGCGAGGCACTGAAGCTTTCTTT
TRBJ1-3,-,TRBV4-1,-,CASSRGNGNTIYF,TGCGCCAGCAGCCGAGGGAATGGAAACACCATATATTTT
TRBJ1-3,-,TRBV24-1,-,CATPKGSGSFGNTIYF,TGTGCCACCCCCAAAGGGTCAGGATCCTTTGGAAACACCATATATTTT
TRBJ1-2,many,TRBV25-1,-,CASSEDSETAFQGYTF,TGTGCCAGCAGTGAAGATTCCGAGACCGCCTTTCAGGGCTACACCTTC
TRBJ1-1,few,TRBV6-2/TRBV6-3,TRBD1,CASETGRATEAFF,TGTGCCAGCGAGACAGGGCGAGCGACTGAAGCTTTCTTT
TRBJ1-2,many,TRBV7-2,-,CASSPLSRSGYTF,TGTGCCAGCAGCCCCCTGTCGAGAAGCGGCTACACCTTC
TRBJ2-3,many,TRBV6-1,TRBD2,CATTRSGRTDTQYF,TGTGCCACCACACGTAGCGGGAGGACAGATACGCAGTATTTT
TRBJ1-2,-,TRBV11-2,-,CASSHLKARPAGYTF,TGTGCCAGCAGCCATCTAAAGGCTCGCCCGGCGGGCTACACCTTC
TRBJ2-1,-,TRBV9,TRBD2,CASSVRREGIGEQFF,TGTGCCAGCAGCGTAAGGCGGGAGGGGATAGGTGAGCAGTTCTTC
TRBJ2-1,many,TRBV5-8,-,CASSFSSGEQFF,TGTGCCAGCAGCTTTTCGTCGGGTGAGCAGTTCTTC
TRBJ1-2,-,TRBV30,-,CAWSGNLERGGHGYTF,TGTGCCTGGAGTGGTAATCTAGAAAGGGGGGGTCATGGCTACACCTTC
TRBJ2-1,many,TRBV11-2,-,CASSPGRRVANEQFF,TGTGCCAGCAGCCCAGGTCGTAGGGTAGCGAATGAGCAGTTCTTC
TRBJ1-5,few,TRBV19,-,CASRKGRENQPQHF,TGTGCCAGTAGAAAAGGACGGGAGAATCAGCCCCAGCATTTT
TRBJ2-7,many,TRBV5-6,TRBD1,CASSWGTGSYEQYF,TGTGCCAGCAGCTGGGGGACAGGATCCTACGAGCAGTACTTC
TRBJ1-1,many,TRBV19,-,CASIMWGPWTEAFF,TGTGCCAGTATCATGTGGGGGCCCTGGACTGAAGCTTTCTTT
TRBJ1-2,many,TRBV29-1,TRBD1,CSVSDRIGYTF,TGCAGCGTTTCGGACAGGATTGGCTACACCTTC
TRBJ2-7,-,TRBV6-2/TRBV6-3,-,CATQAGRSYEQYF,TGTGCCACCCAAGCGGGCCGCTCCTACGAGCAGTACTTC
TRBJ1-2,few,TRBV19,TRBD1,CASSMDRANYGYTF,TGTGCCAGTAGTATGGACAGGGCTAACTATGGCTACACCTTC
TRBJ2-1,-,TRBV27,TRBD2,CASSSGTSGSRIDLFYNEQFF,TGTGCCAGCAGTTCGGGGACTAGCGGGAGTCGAATAGACCTATTCTACAATGAGCAGTTCTTC
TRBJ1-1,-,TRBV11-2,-,CASSLRPAMSEAFF,TGTGCCAGCAGCTTACGGCCAGCAATGTCTGAAGCTTTCTTT
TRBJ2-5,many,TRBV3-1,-,CASSLVVGETQYF,TGTGCCAGCAGCCTAGTGGTGGGGGAGACCCAGTACTTC
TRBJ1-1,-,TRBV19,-,CASTQEWASEAFF,TGTGCCAGTACCCAAGAGTGGGCGTCTGAAGCTTTCTTT
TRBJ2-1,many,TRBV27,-,CASSSSGLDEQFF,TGTGCCAGCAGTTCGTCGGGGTTGGATGAGCAGTTCTTC
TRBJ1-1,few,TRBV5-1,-,CASSLFDGAIRGTEAFF,TGCGCCAGCAGCTTGTTCGACGGGGCGATACGTGGCACTGAAGCTTTCTTT
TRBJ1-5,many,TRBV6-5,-,CASSYQGYQPQHF,TGTGCCAGCAGTTACCAGGGCTATCAGCCCCAGCATTTT
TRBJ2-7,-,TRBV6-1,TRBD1,CASRTGGEQYF,TGTGCCAGCAGGACAGGGGGCGAGCAGTACTTC
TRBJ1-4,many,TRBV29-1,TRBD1,CSARQGGEKLFF,TGCAGCGCACGACAGGGCGGAGAAAAACTGTTTTTT
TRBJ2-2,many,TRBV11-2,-,CASSSHRSNTGELFF,TGTGCCAGCAGCTCACATAGAAGTAACACCGGGGAGCTGTTTTTT
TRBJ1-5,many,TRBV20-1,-,CSARPPGTVNQPQHF,TGCAGTGCTAGACCTCCCGGGACGGTTAATCAGCCCCAGCATTTT
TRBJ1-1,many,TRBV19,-,CASSTQRDTEAFF,TGTGCCAGTAGTACCCAACGTGACACTGAAGCTTTCTTT
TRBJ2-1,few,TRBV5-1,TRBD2,CASSLGTRQVNEQFF,TGCGCCAGCAGTTTAGGGACTAGACAGGTCAATGAGCAGTTCTTC
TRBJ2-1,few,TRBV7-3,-,CASSKGGRNNEQFF,TGTGCCAGCAGCAAAGGGGGAAGGAACAATGAGCAGTTCTTC
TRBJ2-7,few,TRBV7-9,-,CASSLGLTPYEQYF,TGTGCCAGCAGCTTGGGGCTAACGCCTTACGAGCAGTACTTC
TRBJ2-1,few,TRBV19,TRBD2,CASSIKREGGYEQFF,TGTGCCAGTAGTATAAAGCGGGAGGGCGGGTATGAGCAGTTCTTC
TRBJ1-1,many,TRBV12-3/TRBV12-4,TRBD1,CASKIQDRQNTEAFF,TGTGCCAGCAAAATCCAGGACAGGCAGAACACTGAAGCTTTCTTT
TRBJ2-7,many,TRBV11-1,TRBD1,CASRDRSPYEQYF,TGTGCCAGCCGGGACAGGAGCCCCTACGAGCAGTACTTC
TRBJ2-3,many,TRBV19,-,CASSNGGTGTDTQYF,TGTGCCAGTAGTAACGGCGGGACCGGCACAGATACGCAGTATTTT
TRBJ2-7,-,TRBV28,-,CASSFLGGSYEQYF,TGTGCCAGCAGTTTTCTAGGGGGCTCCTACGAGCAGTACTTC
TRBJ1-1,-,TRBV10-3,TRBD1,CAIRGTGTANTEAFF,TGTGCCATCAGGGGCACCGGGACAGCGAACACTGAAGCTTTCTTT
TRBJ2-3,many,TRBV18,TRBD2,CASSPGLAGGAADTQYF,TGTGCCAGCTCACCGGGACTAGCGGGAGGCGCGGCTGATACGCAGTATTTT
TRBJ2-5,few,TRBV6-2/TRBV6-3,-,CASRPAGNQETQYF,TGTGCCAGCAGGCCGGCGGGAAATCAAGAGACCCAGTACTTC